This is a list of T cell receptor beta chains from one sample in a study of blood T cell repertoires in COVID-19. Data came from immunoSEQ multiplex PCR; TCRdb stores just in-frame clones and leaves some out. The table records approximately 130,000 clones, just under 85% of them present only once. Input material: peripheral blood. These receptors originate from a human donor in a cohort sampled during active COVID-19. Each CDR3 is given with its conserved first and last residue. The D gene is left open where the match is weak. Size is stated for part of the rows, as once, few or many counts, or as a class when the clone is expanded.

CDR3aa,CDR3nt,j_gene,d_gene,abundance,v_gene,len
CASSYQTGTYEQYF,TGTGCCAGCAGCTACCAGACAGGTACCTACGAGCAGTACTTC,TRBJ2-7,-,once,TRBV7-9,14
CASSYQTSGGAHEQYF,TGTGCCAGCAGTTATCAGACTAGCGGGGGGGCCCACGAGCAGTACTTC,TRBJ2-7,TRBD2,-,TRBV6-5,16
CASKTVNTEAFF,TGTGCCAGCAAGACAGTGAACACTGAAGCTTTCTTT,TRBJ1-1,-,-,TRBV6-5,12
CASSLHRGGLSYNEQFF,TGTGCCAGCAGCTTACATAGGGGGGGCCTCTCCTACAATGAGCAGTTCTTC,TRBJ2-1,-,-,TRBV11-2,17
CASSRGQGSYEQYF,TGTGCCAGCTCGCGGGGACAGGGTAGCTACGAGCAGTACTTC,TRBJ2-7,TRBD1,-,TRBV18,14
CASSTQTDTQYF,TGCGCCAGCAGCACGCAGACAGATACGCAGTATTTT,TRBJ2-3,-,-,TRBV5-1,12
CASSPMWGGGTYEQYF,TGTGCCAGCAGCCCCATGTGGGGCGGCGGTACCTACGAGCAGTACTTC,TRBJ2-7,-,-,TRBV3-1/TRBV3-2,16
CASSLRVNYGYTF,TGTGCCAGCAGTTTACGGGTGAACTATGGCTACACCTTC,TRBJ1-2,-,-,TRBV12-3/TRBV12-4,13
CASSPRSRGPYEQYF,TGTGCCAGCAGCCCCCGTTCCCGAGGCCCCTACGAGCAGTACTTC,TRBJ2-7,-,-,TRBV7-6,15
CASSRAEGPVNNQPQHF,TGTGCCAGTAGTCGAGCTGAGGGCCCCGTGAACAATCAGCCCCAGCATTTT,TRBJ1-5,-,-,TRBV19,17
CASKKRGAQETQYF,TGTGCCAGTAAAAAGCGGGGGGCGCAAGAGACCCAGTACTTC,TRBJ2-5,TRBD2,-,TRBV19,14
CAISEVSTATFF,TGTGCCATCAGTGAAGTGTCCACAGCTACTTTCTTT,TRBJ1-1,-,-,TRBV10-3,12
CARDRRGDGYTF,TGTGCCAGAGACAGGAGAGGGGATGGCTACACCTTC,TRBJ1-2,-,-,TRBV24-1,12
CASSLGQGQTYEQYF,TGTGCCAGCAGTCTGGGACAGGGTCAGACCTACGAGCAGTACTTC,TRBJ2-7,TRBD1,-,TRBV6-5,15
CASSPGTNYGYTF,TGTGCCAGCAGCCCGGGGACTAACTATGGCTACACCTTC,TRBJ1-2,-,-,TRBV5-6,13
CASSVISTGVNEQYF,TGTGCCAGCAGCGTAATCTCGACAGGGGTAAACGAGCAGTACTTC,TRBJ2-7,TRBD1,-,TRBV9,15
CASSFGRGGRETQYF,TGTGCCAGCAGCTTCGGGCGGGGGGGTAGAGAGACCCAGTACTTC,TRBJ2-5,TRBD2,-,TRBV7-7,15
CASSSPSGGVTDTQYF,TGTGCCAGCAGCTCTCCTAGCGGGGGGGTCACAGATACGCAGTATTTT,TRBJ2-3,TRBD2,once,TRBV3-1/TRBV3-2,16
CASSVLADFYNEQFF,TGTGCCAGCAGCGTCCTAGCGGACTTCTACAATGAGCAGTTCTTC,TRBJ2-1,TRBD2,-,TRBV11-2,15
CASRRGTGVSTPQHF,TGTGCCAGTAGGAGGGGGACAGGGGTATCGACGCCCCAGCATTTT,TRBJ1-5,TRBD1,-,TRBV19,15
CASSLGTSGGTDTQYF,TGCGCCAGCAGCTTGGGGACTAGCGGGGGCACAGATACGCAGTATTTT,TRBJ2-3,TRBD2,-,TRBV5-1,16
CAWSVRGGKPQHF,TGTGCCTGGAGTGTACGGGGTGGGAAGCCCCAGCATTTT,TRBJ1-5,-,-,TRBV30,13
CASRATYEQYF,TGTGCCAGCCGAGCGACCTACGAGCAGTACTTC,TRBJ2-7,-,few,TRBV6-6,11
CASSQGDRVVGEQYF,TGTGCCAGCTCCCAGGGGGACAGGGTAGTTGGCGAGCAGTACTTC,TRBJ2-7,TRBD1,-,TRBV6-5,15
CASSPGTGYYNEQFF,TGCGCCAGCAGTCCCGGGACAGGGTACTACAATGAGCAGTTCTTC,TRBJ2-1,TRBD1,-,TRBV5-1,15
CASSSDRTAEAFF,TGTGCCAGCAGTTCAGACAGAACTGCTGAAGCTTTCTTT,TRBJ1-1,-,-,TRBV6-6,13
CASSLREEPNYGYTF,TGTGCCAGCAGCTTGAGGGAGGAGCCTAACTATGGCTACACCTTC,TRBJ1-2,-,-,TRBV5-5,15
CASSRAGDYSYEQYF,TGTGCCAGCAGTAGAGCGGGGGACTACTCCTACGAGCAGTACTTC,TRBJ2-7,TRBD2,-,TRBV6-5,15
CASAQTDYGYTF,TGTGCTAGTGCCCAGACAGACTATGGCTACACCTTC,TRBJ1-2,-,-,TRBV12-5,12
CASSYLDRGNQPQHF,TGTGCCAGTAGTTACCTGGACAGGGGCAATCAGCCCCAGCATTTT,TRBJ1-5,TRBD1,-,TRBV19,15
CASSNPGTITYEQYF,TGTGCCAGCAGTAACCCTGGGACAATTACCTACGAGCAGTACTTC,TRBJ2-7,-,-,TRBV2,15